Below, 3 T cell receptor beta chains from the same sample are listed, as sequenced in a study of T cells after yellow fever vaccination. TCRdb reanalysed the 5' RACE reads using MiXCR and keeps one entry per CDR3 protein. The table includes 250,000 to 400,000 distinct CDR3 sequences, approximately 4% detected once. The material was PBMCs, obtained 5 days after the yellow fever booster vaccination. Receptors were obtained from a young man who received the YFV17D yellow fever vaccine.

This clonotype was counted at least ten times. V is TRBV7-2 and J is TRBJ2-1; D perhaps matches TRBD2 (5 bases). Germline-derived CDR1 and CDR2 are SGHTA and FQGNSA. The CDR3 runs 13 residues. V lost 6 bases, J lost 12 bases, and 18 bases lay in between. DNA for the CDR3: TGTGCCAGCAGGCCGGGGTCGGTAGGGTGGCAGTTCTTC. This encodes CASRPGSVGWQFF.

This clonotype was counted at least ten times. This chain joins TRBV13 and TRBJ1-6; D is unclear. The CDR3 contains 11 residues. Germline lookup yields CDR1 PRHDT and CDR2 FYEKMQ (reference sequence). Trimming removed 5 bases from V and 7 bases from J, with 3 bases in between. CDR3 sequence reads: CASSRNSPLHF. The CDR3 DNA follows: TGTGCCAGCAGCCGGAATTCACCCCTCCACTTT.

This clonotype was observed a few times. DNA for the CDR3: TGTGCCAGCAGTTATAGTTCCAGGGGATCGAATCAGCCCCAGCATTTT. Its protein product is CASSYSSRGSNQPQHF. The chain uses TRBV6-5 and TRBJ1-5; a weak D match, TRBD1 (6 bases). The V gene lost 3 bases and the J gene lost 4 bases, with 16 bases spanning the gap. Germline CDR1 is MNHEY and CDR2 is SVGAGI. CDR3 size: 16 residues.